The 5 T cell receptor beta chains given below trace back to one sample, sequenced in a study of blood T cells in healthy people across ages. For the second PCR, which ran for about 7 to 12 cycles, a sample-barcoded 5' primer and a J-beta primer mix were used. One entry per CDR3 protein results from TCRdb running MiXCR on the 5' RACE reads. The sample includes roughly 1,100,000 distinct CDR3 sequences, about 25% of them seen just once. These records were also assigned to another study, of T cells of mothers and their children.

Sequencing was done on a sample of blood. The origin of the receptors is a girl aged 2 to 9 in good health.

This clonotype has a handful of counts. The CDR3: CSVQGSTNEKLFF. The CDR3 nucleotides are TGCAGCGTTCAGGGGTCAACTAATGAAAAACTGTTTTTT. The chain has TRBV29-1 and TRBJ1-4; D is possibly TRBD1 (6 bases). V was shortened by 5 bases and J by 0 bases, with 7 bases between the two germline ends. The germline CDR1 and CDR2 sequences are SQVTM and ANQGSEA. CDR3 size: 13 residues.

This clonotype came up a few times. The CDR3 sequence: CSGVPPDRAIYGYTF. CDR3 in DNA: TGCAGCGGGGTTCCCCCGGACAGGGCCATTTATGGCTACACCTTC. J is TRBJ1-2 and V is TRBV29-1; 8 bases line up with TRBD1. The ends lost 7 bases at V and 5 bases at J; junction bases unmatched: 15. The CDR3 extends over 15 amino acids. CDR1 and CDR2 (germline): SQVTM, ANQGSEA.

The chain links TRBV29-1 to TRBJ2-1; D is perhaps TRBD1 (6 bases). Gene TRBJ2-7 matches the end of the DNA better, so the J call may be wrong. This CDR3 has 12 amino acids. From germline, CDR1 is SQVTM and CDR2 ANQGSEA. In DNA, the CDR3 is TGCAGCGTTGCAGGGGTCTCCTACGAGCAGTACTTC. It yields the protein CSVAGVSYEQYF.

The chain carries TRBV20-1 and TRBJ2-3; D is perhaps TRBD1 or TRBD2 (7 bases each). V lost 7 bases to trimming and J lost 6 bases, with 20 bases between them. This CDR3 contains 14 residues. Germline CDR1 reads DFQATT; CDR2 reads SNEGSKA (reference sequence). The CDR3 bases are TGCAGTGTAGGGGGCGGGAGAGATTCGGATACGCAGTATTTT. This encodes CSVGGGRDSDTQYF.

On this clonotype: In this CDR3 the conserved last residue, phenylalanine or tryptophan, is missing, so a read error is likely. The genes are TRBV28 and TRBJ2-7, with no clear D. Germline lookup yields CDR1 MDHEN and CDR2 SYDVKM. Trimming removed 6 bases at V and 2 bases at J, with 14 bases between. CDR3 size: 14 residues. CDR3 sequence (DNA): TGTGCCAGCAGGCCTCCTAGGGCCCCCTACGAGCAGTACCTC. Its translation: CASRPPRAPYEQYL.